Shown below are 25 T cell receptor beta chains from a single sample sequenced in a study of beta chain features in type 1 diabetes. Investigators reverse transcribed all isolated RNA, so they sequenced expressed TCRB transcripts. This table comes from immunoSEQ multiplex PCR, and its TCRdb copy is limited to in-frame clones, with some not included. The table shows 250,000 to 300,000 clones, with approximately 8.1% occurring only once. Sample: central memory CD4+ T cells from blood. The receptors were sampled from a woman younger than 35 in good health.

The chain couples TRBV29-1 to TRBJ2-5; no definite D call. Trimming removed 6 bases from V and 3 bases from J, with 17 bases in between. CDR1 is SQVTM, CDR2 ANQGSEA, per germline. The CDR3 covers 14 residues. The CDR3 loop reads CSVQPDSGKETQYF. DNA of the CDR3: TGCAGCGTCCAGCCCGACTCCGGCAAAGAGACCCAGTACTTC. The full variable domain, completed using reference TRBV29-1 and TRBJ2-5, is SAVISQKPSRDICQRGTSLTIQCQVDSQVTMMFWYRQQPGQSLTLIATANQGSEATYESGFVIDKFPISRPNLTFSTLTVSNMSPEDSSIYLCSVQPDSGKETQYFGPGTRLLVL.

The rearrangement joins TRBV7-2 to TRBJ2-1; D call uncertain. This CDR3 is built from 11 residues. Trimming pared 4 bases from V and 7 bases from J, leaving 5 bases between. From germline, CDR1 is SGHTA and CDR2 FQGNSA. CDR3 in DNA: TGTGCCAGCAGCTCCATAAATGAGCAGTTCTTC. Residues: CASSSINEQFF.

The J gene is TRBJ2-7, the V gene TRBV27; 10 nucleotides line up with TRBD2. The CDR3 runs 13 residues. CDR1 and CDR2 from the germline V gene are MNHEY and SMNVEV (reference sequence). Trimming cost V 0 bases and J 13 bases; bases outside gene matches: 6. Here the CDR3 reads CASSLSASGSSYF. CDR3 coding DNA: TGTGCCAGCAGTTTATCCGCTAGCGGGAGTTCCTACTTC.

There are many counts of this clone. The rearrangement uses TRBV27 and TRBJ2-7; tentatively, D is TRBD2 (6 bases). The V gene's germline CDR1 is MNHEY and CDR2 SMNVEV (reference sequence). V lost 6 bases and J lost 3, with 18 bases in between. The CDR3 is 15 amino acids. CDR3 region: CASSPGRGAFYEQYF. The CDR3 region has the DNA TGTGCCAGCAGCCCAGGGCGGGGCGCCTTCTACGAGCAGTACTTC.

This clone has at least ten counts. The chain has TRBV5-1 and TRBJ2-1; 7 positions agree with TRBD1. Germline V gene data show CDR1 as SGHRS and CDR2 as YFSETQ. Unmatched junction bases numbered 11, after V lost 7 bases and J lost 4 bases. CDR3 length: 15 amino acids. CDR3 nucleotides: TGCGCCAGCGGCCAGTGGGACAGTCAGTACAATGAGCAGTTCTTC. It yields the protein CASGQWDSQYNEQFF.

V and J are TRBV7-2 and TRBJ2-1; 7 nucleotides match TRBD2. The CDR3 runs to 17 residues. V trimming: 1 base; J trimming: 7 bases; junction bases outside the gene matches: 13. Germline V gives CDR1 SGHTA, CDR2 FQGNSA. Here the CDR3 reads CASSLGPSGMVGNEQFF. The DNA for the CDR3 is TGTGCCAGCAGCTTAGGCCCCAGCGGGATGGTCGGAAATGAGCAGTTCTTC.

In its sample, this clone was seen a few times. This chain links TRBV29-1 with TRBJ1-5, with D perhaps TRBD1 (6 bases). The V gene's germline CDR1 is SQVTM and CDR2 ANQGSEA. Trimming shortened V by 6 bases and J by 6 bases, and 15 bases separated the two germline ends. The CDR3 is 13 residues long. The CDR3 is CSVESGAGQPQHF. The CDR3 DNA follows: TGCAGCGTAGAATCAGGGGCGGGTCAGCCCCAGCATTTT.

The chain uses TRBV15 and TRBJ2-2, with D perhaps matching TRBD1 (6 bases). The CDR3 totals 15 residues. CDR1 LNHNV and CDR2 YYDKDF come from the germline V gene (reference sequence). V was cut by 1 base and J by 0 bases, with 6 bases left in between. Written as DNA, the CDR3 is TGTGCCACCAGCAGAGGGACAGCGAACACCGGGGAGCTGTTTTTT. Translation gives CATSRGTANTGELFF.

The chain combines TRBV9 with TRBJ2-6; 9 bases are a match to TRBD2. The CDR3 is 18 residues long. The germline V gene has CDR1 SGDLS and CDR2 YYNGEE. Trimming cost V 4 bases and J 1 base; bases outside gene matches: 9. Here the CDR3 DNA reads TGTGCCAGCAGCCGCAGGGGTAGCGGGAGTTCTGGGGCCAACGTCCTGACTTTC. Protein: CASSRRGSGSSGANVLTF.

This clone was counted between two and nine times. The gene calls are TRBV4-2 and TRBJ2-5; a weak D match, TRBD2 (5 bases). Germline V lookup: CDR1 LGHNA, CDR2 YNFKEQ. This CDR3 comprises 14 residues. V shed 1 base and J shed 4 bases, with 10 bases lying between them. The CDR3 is CASSQGGSSETQYF. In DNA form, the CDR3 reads TGTGCCAGCAGCCAAGGTGGGAGCTCAGAGACCCAGTACTTC.

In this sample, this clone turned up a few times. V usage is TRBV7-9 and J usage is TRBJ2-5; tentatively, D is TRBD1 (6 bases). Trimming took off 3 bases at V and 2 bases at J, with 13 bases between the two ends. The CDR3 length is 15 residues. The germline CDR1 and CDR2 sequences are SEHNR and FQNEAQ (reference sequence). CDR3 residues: CASSFWTGQQETQYF. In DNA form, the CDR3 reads TGTGCCAGCAGCTTCTGGACGGGACAACAAGAGACCCAGTACTTC.

CDR3 residues: CASSRLQGGNSPLHF. The CDR3, as DNA: TGTGCCAGCAGTCGACTTCAGGGGGGTAATTCACCCCTCCACTTT. The rearrangement links TRBV27 to TRBJ1-6; 7 bases agree with TRBD1. The CDR3 has 15 residues. The V and J ends lost 5 bases and 6 bases, in that order; junction bases with no gene match: 7. From germline, CDR1 is MNHEY and CDR2 SMNVEV (reference sequence).

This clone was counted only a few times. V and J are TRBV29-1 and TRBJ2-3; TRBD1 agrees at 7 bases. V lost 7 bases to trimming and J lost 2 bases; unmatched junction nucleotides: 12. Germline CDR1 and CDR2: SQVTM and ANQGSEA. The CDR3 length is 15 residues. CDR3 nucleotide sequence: TGCAGCGCCATAACCCGGGACAGAAACACAGATACGCAGTATTTT. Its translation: CSAITRDRNTDTQYF.

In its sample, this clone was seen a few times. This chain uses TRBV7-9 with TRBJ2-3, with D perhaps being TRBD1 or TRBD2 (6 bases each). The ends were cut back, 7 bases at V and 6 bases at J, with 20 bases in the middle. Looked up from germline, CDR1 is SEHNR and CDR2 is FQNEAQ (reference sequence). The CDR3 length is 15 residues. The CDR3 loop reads CASTVQTGRSDTQYF. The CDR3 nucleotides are TGTGCCAGCACCGTACAAACAGGGAGGTCCGATACGCAGTATTTT.

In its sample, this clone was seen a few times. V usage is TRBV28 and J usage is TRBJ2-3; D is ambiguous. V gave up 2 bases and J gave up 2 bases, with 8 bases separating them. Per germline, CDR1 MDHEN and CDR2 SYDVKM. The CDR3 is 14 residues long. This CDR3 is CASSLTAPTDTQYF. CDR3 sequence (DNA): TGTGCCAGCAGTTTAACAGCTCCCACAGATACGCAGTATTTT.

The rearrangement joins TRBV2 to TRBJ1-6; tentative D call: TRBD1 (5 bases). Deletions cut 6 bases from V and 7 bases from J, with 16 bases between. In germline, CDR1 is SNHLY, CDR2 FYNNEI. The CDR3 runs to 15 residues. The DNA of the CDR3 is TGTGCCAGCAGCCTCCGGCAGGGACGAAATTCACCCCTCCACTTT. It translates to CASSLRQGRNSPLHF.

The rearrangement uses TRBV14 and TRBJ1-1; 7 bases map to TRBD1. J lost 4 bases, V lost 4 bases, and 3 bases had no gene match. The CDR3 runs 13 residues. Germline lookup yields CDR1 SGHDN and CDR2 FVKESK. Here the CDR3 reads CASSPQGGTEAFF. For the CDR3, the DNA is TGTGCCAGCAGCCCGCAGGGGGGCACTGAAGCTTTCTTT. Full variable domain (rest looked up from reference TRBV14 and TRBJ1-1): EAGVTQFPSHSVIEKGQTVTLRCDPISGHDNLYWYRRVMGKEIKFLLHFVKESKQDESGMPNNRFLAERTGGTYSTLKVQPAELEDSGVYFCASSPQGGTEAFFGQGTRLTVV.

CDR3 DNA: TGCGCCAGCGGCCCCGGTATGGGGGCCGGCACCGGGGAGCTGTTTTTT. Its translation is CASGPGMGAGTGELFF. The chain recombines TRBV5-1 with TRBJ2-2; a possible D gene is TRBD1 (6 bases). The CDR3 sequence is 16 residues long. V lost 7 bases and J lost 4, with 20 bases in between. CDR1 is SGHRS and CDR2 is YFSETQ in the germline V gene.

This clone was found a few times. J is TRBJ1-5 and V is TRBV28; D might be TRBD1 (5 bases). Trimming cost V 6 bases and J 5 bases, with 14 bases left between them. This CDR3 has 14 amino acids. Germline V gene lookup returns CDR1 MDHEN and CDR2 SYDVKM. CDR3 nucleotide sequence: TGTGCCAGCAGCCCAGGGAGCGGCCATCAGCCCCAGCATTTT. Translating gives CASSPGSGHQPQHF.

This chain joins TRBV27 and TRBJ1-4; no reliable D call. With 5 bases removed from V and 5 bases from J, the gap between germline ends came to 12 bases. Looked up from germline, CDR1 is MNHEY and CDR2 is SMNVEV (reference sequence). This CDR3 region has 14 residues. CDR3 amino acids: CASSAKFLNEKLFF. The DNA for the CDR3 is TGTGCCAGCAGTGCCAAGTTTCTGAATGAAAAACTGTTTTTT.

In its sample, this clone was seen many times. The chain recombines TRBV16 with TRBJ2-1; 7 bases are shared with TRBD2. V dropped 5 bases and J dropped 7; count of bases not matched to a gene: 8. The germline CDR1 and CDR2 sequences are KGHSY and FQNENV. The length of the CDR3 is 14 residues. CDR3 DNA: TGTGCCAGCAGCGACTATGGGACTAATAATGAGCAGTTCTTC. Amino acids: CASSDYGTNNEQFF. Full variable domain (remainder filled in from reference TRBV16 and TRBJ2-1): GEEVAQTPKHLVRGEGQKAKLYCAPIKGHSYVFWYQQVLKNEFKFLISFQNENVFDETGMPKERFSAKCLPNSPCSLEIQATKLEDSAVYFCASSDYGTNNEQFFGPGTRLTVL.

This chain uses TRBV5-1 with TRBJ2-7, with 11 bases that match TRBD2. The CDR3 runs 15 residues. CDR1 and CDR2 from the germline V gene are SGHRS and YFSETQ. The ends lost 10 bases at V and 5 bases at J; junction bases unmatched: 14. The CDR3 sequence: CACRPNLAGGNEQYF. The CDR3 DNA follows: TGCGCCTGCCGTCCAAATCTAGCGGGAGGTAACGAGCAGTACTTC.

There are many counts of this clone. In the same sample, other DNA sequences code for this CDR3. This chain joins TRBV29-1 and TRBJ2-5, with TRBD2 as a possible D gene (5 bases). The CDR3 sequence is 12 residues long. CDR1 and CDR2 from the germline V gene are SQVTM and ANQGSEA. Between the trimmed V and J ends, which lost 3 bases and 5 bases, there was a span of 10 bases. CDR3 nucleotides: TGCAGCGTTGAGTACGGGGTGGAGACCCAGTACTTC. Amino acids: CSVEYGVETQYF.

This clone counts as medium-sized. CDR3: CASSRTGGLVEQYF. CDR3 in DNA: TGTGCCAGCAGTAGGACAGGGGGTCTCGTAGAGCAGTACTTC. The chain joins TRBV27 to TRBJ2-7, with TRBD1 identical over 10 bases. The CDR3 contains 14 residues. The junction had 8 bases not matched to a gene; V was cut back by 5 bases and J by 7 bases. The germline gives CDR1 MNHEY, CDR2 SMNVEV (reference sequence).

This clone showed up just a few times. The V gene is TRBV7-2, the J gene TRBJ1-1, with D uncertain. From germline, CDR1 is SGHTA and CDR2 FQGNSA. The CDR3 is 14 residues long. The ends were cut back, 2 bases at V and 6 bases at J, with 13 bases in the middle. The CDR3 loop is CASSLHVSGSEAFF. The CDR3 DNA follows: TGTGCCAGCAGCTTACACGTCAGTGGATCTGAAGCTTTCTTT. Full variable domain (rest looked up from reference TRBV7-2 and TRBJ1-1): GAGVSQSPSNKVTEKGKDVELRCDPISGHTALYWYRQSLGQGLEFLIYFQGNSAPDKSGLPSDRFSAERTGGSVSTLTIQRTQQEDSAVYLCASSLHVSGSEAFFGQGTRLTVV.